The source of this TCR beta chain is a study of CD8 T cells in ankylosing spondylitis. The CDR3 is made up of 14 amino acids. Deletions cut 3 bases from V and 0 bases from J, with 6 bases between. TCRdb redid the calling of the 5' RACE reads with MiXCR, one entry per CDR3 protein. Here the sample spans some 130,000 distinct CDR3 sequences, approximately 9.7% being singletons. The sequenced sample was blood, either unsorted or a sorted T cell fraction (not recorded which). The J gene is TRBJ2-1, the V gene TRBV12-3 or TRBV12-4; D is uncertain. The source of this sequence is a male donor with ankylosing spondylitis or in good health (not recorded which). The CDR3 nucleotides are TGTGCCAGCAGTTTTTTAGTCTCCTACAATGAGCAGTTCTTC. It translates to CASSFLVSYNEQFF.